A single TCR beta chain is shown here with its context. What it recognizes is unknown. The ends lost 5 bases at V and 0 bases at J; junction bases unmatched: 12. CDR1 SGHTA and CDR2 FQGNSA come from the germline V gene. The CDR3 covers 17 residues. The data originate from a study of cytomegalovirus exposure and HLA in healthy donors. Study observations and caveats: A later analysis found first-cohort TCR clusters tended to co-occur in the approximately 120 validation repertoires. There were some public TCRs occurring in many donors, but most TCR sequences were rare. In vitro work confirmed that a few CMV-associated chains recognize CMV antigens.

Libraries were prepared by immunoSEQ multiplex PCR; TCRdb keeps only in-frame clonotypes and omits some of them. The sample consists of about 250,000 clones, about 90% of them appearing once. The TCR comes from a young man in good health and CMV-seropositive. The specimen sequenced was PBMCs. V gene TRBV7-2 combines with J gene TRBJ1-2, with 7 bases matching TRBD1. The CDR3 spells CASSLTRTGATNYGYTF. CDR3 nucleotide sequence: TGTGCCAGCAGCCTAACCCGAACAGGGGCGACTAACTATGGCTACACCTTC.